These 15 T cell receptor beta chains came from one sample sequenced in a study of glioma-infiltrating T cells after dendritic cell vaccination. The protocol was immunoSEQ multiplex PCR, while the TCRdb copy is restricted to in-frame clones and leaves out a portion. The sample includes some 87,000 clones, about 84% of them seen just once. The source was blood, collected before dendritic cell vaccination. Every receptor here comes from a human donor with glioblastoma.

The rearrangement joins TRBV5-1 to TRBJ2-7; 10 nucleotides match TRBD2. The germline gives CDR1 SGHRS, CDR2 YFSETQ. The ends lost 5 bases at V and 1 base at J; junction bases unmatched: 6. This CDR3 is 15 amino acids long. The CDR3 bases are TGCGCCAGCAGGCCGGGACTAGCGCCTTCCTACGAGCAGTACTTC. It specifies CASRPGLAPSYEQYF.

The chain is built from TRBV5-1 and TRBJ2-3, with 7 bases identical to TRBD2. The CDR3 contains 14 residues. Trimming took 4 bases from V and 8 from J; bases not matched to a gene: 10. Per germline, CDR1 SGHRS and CDR2 YFSETQ. The CDR3 region has the DNA TGCGCCAGCAGCAACGGACTAGTAAGGGCTACGCAGTATTTT. Translated: CASSNGLVRATQYF.

The chain employs TRBV7-8 and TRBJ1-1, with 7 bases aligning to TRBD1. The J segment lost 1 base and the V segment lost 3 bases, leaving 8 bases of the junction unmatched. Looked up from germline, CDR1 is SGHVS and CDR2 is FQNEAQ. The CDR3 runs 16 residues. DNA of the CDR3: TGTGCCAGCAGCTTGCGAAGGGGGCTTGGGAACACTGAAGCTTTCTTT. Translated: CASSLRRGLGNTEAFF.

The CDR3 sequence is CASSLRTAGHEQYF. The DNA of the CDR3 is TGTGCCAGCAGCTTACGGACAGCCGGCCACGAGCAGTACTTC. The genes are TRBV13 and TRBJ2-7; maybe TRBD1 (6 bases). CDR1 is PRHDT, CDR2 FYEKMQ, per germline (reference sequence). The CDR3 loop spans 14 amino acids. With 2 bases removed from V and 5 bases from J, the gap between germline ends came to 13 bases. Using reference TRBV13 and TRBJ2-7 for the parts outside the CDR3, the full variable domain is AAGVIQSPRHLIKEKRETATLKCYPIPRHDTVYWYQQGPGQDPQFLISFYEKMQSDKGSIPDRFSAQQFSDYHSELNMSSLELGDSALYFCASSLRTAGHEQYFGPGTRLTVT.

The rearrangement joins TRBV5-6 to TRBJ1-2; D uncertain. The germline gives CDR1 SGHDT, CDR2 YYEEEE. V was shortened by 4 bases and J by 4 bases, with 11 bases between the two germline ends. The CDR3 loop spans 13 amino acids. DNA for the CDR3: TGTGCCAGCAGCCGTTTCGCGGGCTATGGCTACACCTTC. This codes for CASSRFAGYGYTF.

This clone occurred a few times. The chain's CDR3 is CASSPGTVEKLFF. The CDR3 nucleotides read TGTGCCAGCAGCCCTGGGACAGTTGAAAAACTGTTTTTT. The rearrangement links TRBV27 to TRBJ1-4; 7 nucleotides match TRBD1. The germline gives CDR1 MNHEY, CDR2 SMNVEV (reference sequence). Trimming removed 6 bases from V and 7 bases from J; junction bases left unmatched: 5. The CDR3 has 13 residues.

This clone was counted once. The chain recombines TRBV6-1 with TRBJ1-6; the match to TRBD1 covers 7 bases. This CDR3 region has 14 residues. Germline CDR1 reads MNHNS; CDR2 reads SASEGT. Trimming took 7 bases from V and 10 from J; bases not matched to a gene: 10. CDR3 in DNA: TGTGCCAGCACAAGACAGGGTCAGGGCTCACCCCTCCACTTT. Protein sequence: CASTRQGQGSPLHF.

This clone showed up many times. This sequence joins TRBV2 and TRBJ1-2, with TRBD1 matching over 8 bases. The germline V gene has CDR1 SNHLY and CDR2 FYNNEI. The CDR3 extends over 12 amino acids. V was clipped by 7 bases and J by 8 bases; unmatched bases: 6. In nucleotides, the CDR3 is TGTGCCAGCACTGGGACAGGTGGAGGCTACACCTTC. This codes for CASTGTGGGYTF.

The V gene is TRBV5-4, the J gene TRBJ2-7, with 8 bases identical to TRBD2. Germline V gene sequence: CDR1 SGHNT, CDR2 YYREEE (reference sequence). V trimming: 4 bases; J trimming: 7 bases; junction bases outside the gene matches: 16. The CDR3 sequence is 16 residues long. The CDR3 protein is CASSPGVAGKVLEQYF. For the CDR3, the DNA is TGTGCCAGCAGCCCCGGTGTAGCGGGAAAGGTTTTGGAGCAGTACTTC.

The chain links TRBV5-4 to TRBJ2-5; TRBD1 might be the D (5 bases). Trimming removed 0 bases from V and 3 bases from J, with 9 bases in between. Germline values: CDR1 SGHNT, CDR2 YYREEE (reference sequence). The CDR3 totals 14 residues. CDR3 in amino acids: CASSLAGREETQYF. The CDR3 nucleotides are TGTGCCAGCAGCTTGGCGGGCAGGGAAGAGACCCAGTACTTC. The entire variable domain, with the rest obtained from reference TRBV5-4 and TRBJ2-5, is as follows: ETGVTQSPTHLIKTRGQQVTLRCSSQSGHNTVSWYQQALGQGPQFIFQYYREEENGRGNFPPRFSGLQFPNYSSELNVNALELDDSALYLCASSLAGREETQYFGPGTRLLVL.

J is TRBJ2-2 and V is TRBV4-1; 13 nucleotides match TRBD2. CDR1 MGHRA and CDR2 YSYEKL come from the germline V gene. V shed 2 bases and J 7 bases; nucleotides not matched to a gene: 7. The CDR3 has 17 amino acids. Here the CDR3 reads CASSQSGTSGKGGELFF. CDR3 bases: TGCGCCAGCAGCCAAAGCGGGACTAGCGGGAAGGGCGGGGAGCTGTTTTTT.

The chain uses TRBV25-1 and TRBJ2-5; possible D gene TRBD1, 6 bases. V gave up 0 bases and J gave up 2 bases, with 13 bases separating them. The CDR3 is made up of 16 amino acids. From germline, CDR1 is MGHDK and CDR2 SYGVNS. In nucleotides, the CDR3 is TGTGCCAGCAGTGAATATGGGGGCAGATGGCAAGAGACCCAGTACTTC. Protein product: CASSEYGGRWQETQYF.

The J gene is TRBJ2-2, the V gene TRBV2; 8 bases align to TRBD1. Germline values: CDR1 SNHLY, CDR2 FYNNEI. J was trimmed by 5 bases and V by 4 bases; bases with no gene match: 15. CDR3 length equals 18 residues. This CDR3 is CASSGPGGARVATGELFF. The DNA of the CDR3 is TGTGCCAGCAGTGGACCAGGGGGCGCAAGGGTAGCGACCGGGGAGCTGTTTTTT.

CDR3 DNA: TGTGCCAGCTCGAGCGGGACAACCTACGAGCAGTACTTC. This gives the protein CASSSGTTYEQYF. The V and J genes are TRBV18 and TRBJ2-7; D might be TRBD2 (7 bases). CDR3 size: 13 residues. CDR1 and CDR2 (germline): KGHSH, LQKENI. The germline V and J ends were trimmed by 6 bases and 2 bases, with 11 bases remaining between them.

A few counts support this clone. The chain couples TRBV28 to TRBJ1-3; no reliable D call. The CDR3 has 15 amino acids. Between the trimmed V and J ends, which lost 1 base and 3 bases, there was a span of 10 bases. Germline-derived CDR1 and CDR2 are MDHEN and SYDVKM. CDR3 in DNA: TGTGCCAGCAGTTTATCCGGGAACGGTGGAAACACCATATATTTT. Its protein product is CASSLSGNGGNTIYF.